Only a few counts were recorded for the clone carrying this T cell receptor beta chain. The target antigen is unknown. Method: immunoSEQ multiplex PCR; TCRdb's copy keeps in-frame clones and lacks some. The data show about 41,000 clones, over 70% seen once. Brentuximab vedotin exposure varied, and every patient relapsed after autologous stem cell transplantation. These data belong to a study of PD-1 blockade in classical Hodgkin lymphoma. Study conclusions and caveats: A significant rise in TCR diversity by C4D1 was seen for CD4+ but not CD8+ cells.

Between the trimmed V and J ends, which lost 0 bases and 5 bases, there was a span of 9 bases. The germline CDR1 and CDR2 sequences are SGHRS and YFSETQ. This CDR3 contains 13 residues. The sequences come from peripheral blood mononuclear cells (PBMCs), collected at baseline. This clonotype was obtained from a human donor with classical Hodgkin lymphoma. This chain connects TRBV5-1 to TRBJ2-7; D might be TRBD1 (6 bases). CDR3 region: CASSLAGENEQYF. The CDR3, as DNA: TGCGCCAGCAGCTTGGCAGGGGAAAACGAGCAGTACTTC.